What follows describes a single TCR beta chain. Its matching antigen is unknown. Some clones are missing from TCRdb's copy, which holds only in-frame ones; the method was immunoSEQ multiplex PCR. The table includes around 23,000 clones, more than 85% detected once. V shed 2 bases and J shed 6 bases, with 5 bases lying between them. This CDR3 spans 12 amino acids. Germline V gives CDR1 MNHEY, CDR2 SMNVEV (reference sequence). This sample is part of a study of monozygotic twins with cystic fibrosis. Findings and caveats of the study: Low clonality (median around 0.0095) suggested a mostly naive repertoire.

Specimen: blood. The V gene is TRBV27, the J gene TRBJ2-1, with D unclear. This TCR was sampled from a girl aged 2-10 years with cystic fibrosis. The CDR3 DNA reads TGTGCCAGCAGTTTAGGATCCAATGAGCAGTTCTTC. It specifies CASSLGSNEQFF.